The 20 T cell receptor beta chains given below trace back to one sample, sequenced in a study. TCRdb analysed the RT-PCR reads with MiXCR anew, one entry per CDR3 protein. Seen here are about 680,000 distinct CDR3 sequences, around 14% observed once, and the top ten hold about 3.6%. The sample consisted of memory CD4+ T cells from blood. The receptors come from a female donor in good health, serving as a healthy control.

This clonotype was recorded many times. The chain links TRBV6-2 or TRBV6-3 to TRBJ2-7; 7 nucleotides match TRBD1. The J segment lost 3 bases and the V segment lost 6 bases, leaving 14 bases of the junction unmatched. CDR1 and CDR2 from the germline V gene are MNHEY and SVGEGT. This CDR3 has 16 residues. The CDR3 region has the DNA TGTGCCAGCAGCTTACCTATCCGGGACAGACTCTACGAGCAGTACTTC. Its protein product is CASSLPIRDRLYEQYF.

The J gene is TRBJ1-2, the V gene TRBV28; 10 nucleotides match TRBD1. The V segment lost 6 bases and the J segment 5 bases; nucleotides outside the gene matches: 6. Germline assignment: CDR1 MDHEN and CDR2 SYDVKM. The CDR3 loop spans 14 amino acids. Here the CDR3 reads CASRRQGAVYGYTF. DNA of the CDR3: TGTGCCAGCAGGAGACAGGGGGCTGTGTATGGCTACACCTTC.

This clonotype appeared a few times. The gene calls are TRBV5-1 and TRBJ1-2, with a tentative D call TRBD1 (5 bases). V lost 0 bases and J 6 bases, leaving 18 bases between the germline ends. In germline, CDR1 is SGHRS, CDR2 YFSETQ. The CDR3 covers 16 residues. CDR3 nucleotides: TGCGCCAGCAGCTTGGGAGACTGGGACCTGGTTAATGGCTACACCTTC. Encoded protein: CASSLGDWDLVNGYTF.

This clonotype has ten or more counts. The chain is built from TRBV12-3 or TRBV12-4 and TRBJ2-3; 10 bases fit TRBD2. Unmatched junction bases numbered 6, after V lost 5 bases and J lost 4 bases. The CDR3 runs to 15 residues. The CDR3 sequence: CASSPSGRRSDTQYF. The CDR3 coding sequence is TGTGCCAGCAGTCCTAGCGGGAGACGTTCAGATACGCAGTATTTT.

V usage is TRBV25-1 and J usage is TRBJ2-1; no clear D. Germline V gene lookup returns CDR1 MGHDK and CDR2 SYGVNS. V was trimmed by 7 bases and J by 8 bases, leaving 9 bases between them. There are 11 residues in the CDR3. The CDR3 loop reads CASTVPHEQFF. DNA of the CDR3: TGTGCCAGCACCGTCCCCCATGAGCAGTTCTTC.

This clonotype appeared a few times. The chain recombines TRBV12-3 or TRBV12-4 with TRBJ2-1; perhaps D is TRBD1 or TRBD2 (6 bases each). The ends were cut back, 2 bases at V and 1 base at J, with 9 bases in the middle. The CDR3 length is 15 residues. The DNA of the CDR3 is TGTGCCAGCAGTTTAACAGGGAGGTCCTACAATGAGCAGTTCTTC. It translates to CASSLTGRSYNEQFF.

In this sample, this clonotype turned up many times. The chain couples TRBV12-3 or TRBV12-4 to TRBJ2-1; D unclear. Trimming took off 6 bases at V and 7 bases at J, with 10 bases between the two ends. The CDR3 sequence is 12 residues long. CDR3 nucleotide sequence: TGTGCCAGCAGGTCCGAAGGGAATGAGCAGTTCTTC. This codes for CASRSEGNEQFF.

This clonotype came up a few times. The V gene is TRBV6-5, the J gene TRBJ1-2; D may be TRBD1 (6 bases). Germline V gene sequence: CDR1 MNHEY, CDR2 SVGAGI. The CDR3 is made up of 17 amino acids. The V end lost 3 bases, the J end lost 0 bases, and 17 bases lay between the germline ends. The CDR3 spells CASSYWTANPTNYGYTF. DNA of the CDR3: TGTGCCAGCAGTTATTGGACAGCAAATCCGACTAACTATGGCTACACCTTC.

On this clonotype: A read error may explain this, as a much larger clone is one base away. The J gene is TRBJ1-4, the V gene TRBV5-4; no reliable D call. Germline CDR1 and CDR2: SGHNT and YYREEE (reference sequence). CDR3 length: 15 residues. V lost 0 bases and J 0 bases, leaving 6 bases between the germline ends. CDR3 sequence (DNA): TGTGCCAGCAGCTTGGGGGCTGCAACTAATGAAAAACTGTTTTTT. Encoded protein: CASSLGAATNEKLFF.

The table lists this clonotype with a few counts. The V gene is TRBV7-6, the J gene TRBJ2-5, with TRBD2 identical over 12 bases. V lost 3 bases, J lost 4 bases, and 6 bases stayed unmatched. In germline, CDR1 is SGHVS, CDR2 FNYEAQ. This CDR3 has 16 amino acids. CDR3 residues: CASSLRLAGGPETQYF. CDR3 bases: TGTGCCAGCAGCTTGCGCCTAGCGGGGGGGCCAGAGACCCAGTACTTC.

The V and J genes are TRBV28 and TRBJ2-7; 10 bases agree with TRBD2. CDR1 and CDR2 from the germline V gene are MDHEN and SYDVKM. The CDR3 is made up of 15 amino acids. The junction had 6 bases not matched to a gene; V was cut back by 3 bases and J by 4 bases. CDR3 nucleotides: TGTGCCAGCAGTTTGTCAGCGGGAGGGATGTACGAGCAGTACTTC. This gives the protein CASSLSAGGMYEQYF.

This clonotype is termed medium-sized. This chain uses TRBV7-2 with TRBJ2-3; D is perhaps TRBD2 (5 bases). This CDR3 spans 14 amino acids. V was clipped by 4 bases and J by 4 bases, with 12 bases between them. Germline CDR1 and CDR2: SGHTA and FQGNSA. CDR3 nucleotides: TGTGCCAGCAGCTCCCGACCCGGGGCAGATACGCAGTATTTT. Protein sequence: CASSSRPGADTQYF. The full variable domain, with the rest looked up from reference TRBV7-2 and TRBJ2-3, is GAGVSQSPSNKVTEKGKDVELRCDPISGHTALYWYRQSLGQGLEFLIYFQGNSAPDKSGLPSDRFSAERTGGSVSTLTIQRTQQEDSAVYLCASSSRPGADTQYFGPGTRLTVL.

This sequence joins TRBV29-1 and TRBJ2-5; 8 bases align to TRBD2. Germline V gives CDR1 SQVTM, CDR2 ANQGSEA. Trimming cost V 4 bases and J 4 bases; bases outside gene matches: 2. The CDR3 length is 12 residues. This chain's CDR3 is CSVGREAETQYF. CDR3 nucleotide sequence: TGCAGCGTTGGGCGGGAGGCAGAGACCCAGTACTTC.

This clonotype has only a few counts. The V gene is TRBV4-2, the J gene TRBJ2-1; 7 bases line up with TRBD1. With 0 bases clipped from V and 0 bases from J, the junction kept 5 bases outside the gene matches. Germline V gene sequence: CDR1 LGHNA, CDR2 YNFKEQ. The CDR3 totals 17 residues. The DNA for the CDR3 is TGTGCCAGCAGCCAAGAAGGGGGCGGAAGCTCCTACAATGAGCAGTTCTTC. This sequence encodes CASSQEGGGSSYNEQFF.

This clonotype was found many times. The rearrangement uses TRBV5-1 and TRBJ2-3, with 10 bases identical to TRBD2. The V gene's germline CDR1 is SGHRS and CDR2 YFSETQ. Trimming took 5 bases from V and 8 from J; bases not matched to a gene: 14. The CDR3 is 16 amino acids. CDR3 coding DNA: TGCGCCAGCAGTCCCGTCTCGGAAGCGGGAGGGGCTACGCAGTATTTT. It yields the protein CASSPVSEAGGATQYF.

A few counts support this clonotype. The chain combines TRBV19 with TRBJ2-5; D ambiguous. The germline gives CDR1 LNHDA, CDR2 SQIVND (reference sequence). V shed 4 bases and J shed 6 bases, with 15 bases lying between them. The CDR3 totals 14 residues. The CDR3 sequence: CASSTRYERQTQYF. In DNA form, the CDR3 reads TGTGCCAGTAGTACCCGCTACGAGAGGCAGACCCAGTACTTC.

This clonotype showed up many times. The CDR3 DNA follows: TGTGCCATCAGTGAGTCGGATCGTATGCAAGAGACCCAGTACTTC. This sequence encodes CAISESDRMQETQYF. V usage is TRBV10-3 and J usage is TRBJ2-5; no firm D call. Trimming took off 0 bases at V and 2 bases at J, with 10 bases between the two ends. The CDR3 sequence is 15 residues long. The germline V gene has CDR1 ENHRY and CDR2 SYGVKD.

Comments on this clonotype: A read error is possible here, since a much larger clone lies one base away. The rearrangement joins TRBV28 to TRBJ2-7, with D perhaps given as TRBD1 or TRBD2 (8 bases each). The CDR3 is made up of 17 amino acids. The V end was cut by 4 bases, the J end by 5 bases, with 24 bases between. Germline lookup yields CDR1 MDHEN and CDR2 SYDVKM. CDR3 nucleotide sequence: TGTGCCAGCAGTTCGGGGGGGACAGGCAGCAGGACCAACGAGCAGTACTTC. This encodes CASSSGGTGSRTNEQYF.

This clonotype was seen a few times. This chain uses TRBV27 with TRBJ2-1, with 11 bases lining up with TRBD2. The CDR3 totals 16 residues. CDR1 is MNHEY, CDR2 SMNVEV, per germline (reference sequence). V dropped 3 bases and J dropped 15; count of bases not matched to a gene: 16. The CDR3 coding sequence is TGTGCCAGCAGTTTTTCTTTTGCGTCTAGCGGGAGGTTCCGGTTCTTC. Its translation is CASSFSFASSGRFRFF.

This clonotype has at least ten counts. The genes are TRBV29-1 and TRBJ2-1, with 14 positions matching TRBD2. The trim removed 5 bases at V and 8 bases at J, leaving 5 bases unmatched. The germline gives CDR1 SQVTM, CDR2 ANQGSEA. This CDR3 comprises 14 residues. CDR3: CSVWTSGRRHEQFF. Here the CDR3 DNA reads TGCAGCGTTTGGACTAGCGGGAGGAGGCATGAGCAGTTCTTC.